This T cell receptor beta chain was observed in a study of T cell repertoires in cytomegalovirus infection (dated by TCRdb to about 2019). Background on the whole study: Donor HLA type was relevant to the analysis, because carriage of CMV infection together with the matching HLA type was indicated by public TCR beta signatures.

Broader findings and caveats from the paper: In the ex vivo response, HLA-C-restricted CMV-specific TCR beta clonotypes were dominant, and in two of eight donors the single most frequent clonotype came from this HLA-C-restricted group. In both this cohort and an independent roughly 350-donor cohort, the cumulative frequency of public TCR beta family members distinguished carriers of CMV infection plus the relevant HLA type.

Comment on this clonotype: The clone's antigen remains unknown. Base qualities were left out, and no much larger clone turns up one base away.

Sequencing relied on an Illumina HiSeq 1500. TCRdb reprocessing: public reads trimmed at Q25 with fastp, clones called with MiXCR, in-frame beta chains kept. Entries that share a CDR3 protein sequence are merged under the most common genes and DNA. The sample contains about 740,000 distinct CDR3 sequences, 35% of them found a single time. Around 2.8% of the sample is held by the ten biggest clonotypes. The trim is 2 bases for V and 6 bases for J, with a gap of 14 bases between the germline ends. CDR1 and CDR2 were assigned from the germline V gene as SGHTA and FQGNSA. Spanning cysteine to phenylalanine, the CDR3 consists of 15 amino acids. This entry keeps only the CDR3 DNA: 45 bases, framed from base 1.

Rearrangement joined TRBV7-2 to TRBJ1-5, with the D gene not clear enough to name. Source material: PBMCs. This TCR derives from a human donor in good health (CMV status not recorded). Some clones in this sample may be carry-over from other donors' samples. The CDR3 region reads CASSLIWSMGQPQHF. The DNA is as follows: TGTGCCAGCAGCTTAATCTGGTCGATGGGTCAGCCCCAGCATTTT.